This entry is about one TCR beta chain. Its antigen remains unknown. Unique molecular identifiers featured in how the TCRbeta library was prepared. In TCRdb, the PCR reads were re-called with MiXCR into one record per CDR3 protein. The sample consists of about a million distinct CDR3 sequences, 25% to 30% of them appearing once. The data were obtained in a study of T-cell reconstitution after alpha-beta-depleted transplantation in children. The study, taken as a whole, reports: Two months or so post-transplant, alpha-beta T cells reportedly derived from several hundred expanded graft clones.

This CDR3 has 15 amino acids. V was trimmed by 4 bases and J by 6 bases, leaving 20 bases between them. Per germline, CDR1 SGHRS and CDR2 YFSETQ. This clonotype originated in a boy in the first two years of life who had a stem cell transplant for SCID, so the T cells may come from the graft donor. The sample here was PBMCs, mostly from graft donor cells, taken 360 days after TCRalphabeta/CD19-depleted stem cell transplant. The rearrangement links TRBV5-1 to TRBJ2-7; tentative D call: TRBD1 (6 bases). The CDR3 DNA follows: TGCGCCAGCAGCCCGGAAGGGGTCAGAGGGGGCGAGCAGTACTTC. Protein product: CASSPEGVRGGEQYF.